This entry lists 15 T cell receptor beta chains sequenced from one sample in a study of OX40 agonist ivuxolimab in advanced cancers. Library preparation used the immunoSEQ multiplex PCR assay. TCRdb retrieved this table from immuneACCESS and kept in-frame rearrangements only. Not all clones are present; in checked studies, unresolved V genes account for under half, and no reason is known for the remainder. This sample holds roughly 73,000 clones; about 82% were observed only once. 1.1% of the sample goes to the ten largest clones. This material consisted of CD4+ or CD8+ T cells sorted from blood, taken in a trial of the OX40 agonist ivuxolimab. These receptors all stem from an adult with an advanced solid tumor such as melanoma, head and neck, liver or kidney cancer.

This clone showed up just once. The chain uses TRBV4-1 and TRBJ1-6; perhaps TRBD1 as D (5 bases). The CDR3 extends over 16 amino acids. CDR1 MGHRA and CDR2 YSYEKL come from the germline V gene. V lost 7 bases to trimming and J lost 0 bases, with 13 bases between them. The CDR3 DNA follows: TGCGCCAGCAACCCGCAGGGAAACTCCTATAATTCACCCCTCCACTTT. Translation gives CASNPQGNSYNSPLHF.

This clone was counted a few times. The genes are TRBV4-1 and TRBJ1-5; perhaps TRBD1 as D (5 bases). The germline CDR1 and CDR2 sequences are MGHRA and YSYEKL. V lost 1 base and J lost 7, with 14 bases in between. There are 15 residues in the CDR3. CDR3 residues: CASSQVWDLKQPQHF. The CDR3 nucleotides are TGCGCCAGCAGCCAAGTGTGGGACTTAAAACAGCCCCAGCATTTT.

This rearrangement joins TRBV5-4 to TRBJ2-2, with a weak D call TRBD1 (6 bases). The CDR3 consists of 16 residues. CDR1 and CDR2 from the germline V gene are SGHNT and YYREEE (reference sequence). V shed 4 bases and J shed 1 base, with 14 bases lying between them. The CDR3 sequence is CASSLGQKMNTGELFF. In nucleotides, the CDR3 is TGTGCCAGCAGCCTCGGACAGAAAATGAACACCGGGGAGCTGTTTTTT.

In its sample, this clone was seen a few times. The J gene is TRBJ1-4, the V gene TRBV7-8, with D possibly being TRBD1 (6 bases). Trimming took 4 bases from V and 11 from J, leaving 17 bases between them. This CDR3 is built from 14 residues. Per germline, CDR1 SGHVS and CDR2 FQNEAQ. The CDR3 protein is CASSSRQATTKLFF. The CDR3 DNA reads as TGTGCCAGCAGCTCCCGACAGGCTACCACGAAACTGTTTTTT.

The chain is built from TRBV10-1 and TRBJ2-2; D unresolved. The CDR3 totals 12 residues. Germline V gives CDR1 WNHNN, CDR2 SYGVQD (reference sequence). With 4 bases removed from V and 1 base from J, the gap between germline ends came to 1 base. For the CDR3, the DNA is TGCGCCAGCAGTGGGAACACCGGGGAGCTGTTTTTT. Amino acid sequence: CASSGNTGELFF.

The rearrangement links TRBV7-9 to TRBJ1-5; 7 nucleotides match TRBD1. Trimming at V came to 1 base and at J to 15 bases, leaving 3 bases not matched to a gene. The CDR3 covers 11 residues. From germline, CDR1 is SEHNR and CDR2 FQNEAQ (reference sequence). The CDR3 DNA follows: TGTGCCAGCAGCTTAGAGGGACAGTGGCATTTT. This encodes CASSLEGQWHF.

This chain connects TRBV30 to TRBJ2-7, with 7 bases identical to TRBD1. Germline V gives CDR1 GTSNPN, CDR2 SVGIG (reference sequence). The ends lost 3 bases at V and 3 bases at J; junction bases unmatched: 2. The CDR3 loop spans 12 amino acids. CDR3: CAWSAGGYEQYF. The CDR3 DNA reads as TGTGCCTGGAGCGCAGGGGGCTACGAGCAGTACTTC.

The V gene is TRBV18, the J gene TRBJ1-5; TRBD1 aligns across 7 bases. V shed 3 bases, J shed 5 bases, and the junction held 7 bases outside the gene matches. Germline assignment: CDR1 KGHSH and CDR2 LQKENI. The CDR3 extends over 15 amino acids. CDR3 loop: CASSPDRAGDQPQHF. CDR3 nucleotide sequence: TGTGCCAGCTCACCCGACAGGGCGGGCGATCAGCCCCAGCATTTT.

The J gene is TRBJ1-6, the V gene TRBV18; TRBD1 matches at 7 bases. The V and J ends lost 3 bases and 10 bases, in that order; junction bases with no gene match: 3. The CDR3 runs 13 residues. Looked up from germline, CDR1 is KGHSH and CDR2 is LQKENI. CDR3 loop: CASSPGQESPLHF. DNA of the CDR3: TGTGCCAGCTCACCTGGACAGGAGTCACCCCTCCACTTT. The full variable domain, its missing parts supplied by reference TRBV18 and TRBJ1-6, is NAGVMQNPRHLVRRRGQEARLRCSPMKGHSHVYWYRQLPEEGLKFMVYLQKENIIDESGMPKERFSAEFPKEGPSILRIQQVVRGDSAAYFCASSPGQESPLHFGNGTRLTVT.

The chain combines TRBV21-1 with TRBJ2-5; the table's TRBD1 call for D was not verified on the DNA. The J call may not be correct, given that the DNA end is closer to TRBJ2-7. TRBV21-1 has pseudogene status. CDR3 length equals 14 residues. The CDR3 loop is CASSKGNRTYEQYF. The DNA of the CDR3 is TGTGCCAGCAGCAAAGGAAACAGGACCTACGAGCAGTACTTC.

The chain employs TRBV5-1 and TRBJ2-5; D is undetermined. The CDR3 runs 15 residues. V dropped 4 bases and J dropped 1 base, with 14 bases sitting between them. CDR1 and CDR2 (germline): SGHRS, YFSETQ. The CDR3 bases are TGCGCCAGCAGCCCGAGTAGGGTTATCCAAGAGACCCAGTACTTC. Encoded protein: CASSPSRVIQETQYF.

This clone was counted only a few times. The chain has TRBV19 and TRBJ2-7; perhaps TRBD1 as D (6 bases). The CDR3 has 15 residues. Trimming stripped 3 bases from V and 1 base from J, with 13 bases between. From germline, CDR1 is LNHDA and CDR2 SQIVND (reference sequence). CDR3 bases: TGTGCCAGTAGTATTGACAGGTCAACATCCTACGAGCAGTACTTC. It translates to CASSIDRSTSYEQYF.

This sequence joins TRBV6-5 and TRBJ1-6; D gene unclear. Germline-derived CDR1 and CDR2 are MNHEY and SVGAGI. The V end lost 6 bases, the J end lost 8 bases, and 14 bases lay between the germline ends. There are 14 residues in the CDR3. The CDR3 protein is CASSNDGPYSPLHF. The DNA of the CDR3 is TGTGCCAGCAGCAATGACGGACCCTATTCACCCCTCCACTTT.

This chain connects TRBV10-3 to TRBJ2-5; D remains ambiguous. The length of the CDR3 is 13 residues. Deletions cut 4 bases from V and 3 bases from J, with 9 bases between. CDR1 and CDR2 from the germline V gene are ENHRY and SYGVKD. The CDR3 DNA reads as TGTGCCATCAGTGCGTTCGAGAAAGAGACCCAGTACTTC. This codes for CAISAFEKETQYF.

The J gene is TRBJ2-7, the V gene TRBV19, with 9 bases fitting TRBD1. Losses at the gene ends were 5 bases for V and 2 bases for J; bases not matched to a gene: 10. CDR1 is LNHDA, CDR2 SQIVND, per germline (reference sequence). The CDR3 sequence is 16 residues long. CDR3 sequence reads: CASSPPGQGRPYEQYF. The CDR3 region has the DNA TGTGCCAGTAGTCCACCCGGACAGGGGAGACCCTACGAGCAGTACTTC.